The entry that follows covers one T cell receptor beta chain sequence. What it binds is unknown. The CDR3 has 13 amino acids. This record comes from a study of shared clonotypes between healthy human individuals. Study-level points and caveats: Naive CD4 clonotypes were shared across a handful of donors at around 5%. It was expected that sequencing depth would affect clonotype sharing among donors.

TCRdb keeps only in-frame clones here, not all; method: immunoSEQ multiplex PCR. There are around 350,000 clones in the sample; less than 85% occur only once, and about 10% lies in the top ten. The chain couples TRBV21-1 to TRBJ1-1; no DNA check was done on the table's D call, TRBD1. TRBV21-1 is tagged as a pseudogene. The receptor was isolated from a man between 25 and 39 years old in good health. The sample taken for sequencing was memory CD4+ T cells sorted from blood. Subset indicated: CD45RA-negative fraction. The CDR3 loop reads CASSKQGQPEAFF. Here the CDR3 DNA reads TGTGCCAGCAGCAAACAGGGACAGCCTGAAGCTTTCTTT.